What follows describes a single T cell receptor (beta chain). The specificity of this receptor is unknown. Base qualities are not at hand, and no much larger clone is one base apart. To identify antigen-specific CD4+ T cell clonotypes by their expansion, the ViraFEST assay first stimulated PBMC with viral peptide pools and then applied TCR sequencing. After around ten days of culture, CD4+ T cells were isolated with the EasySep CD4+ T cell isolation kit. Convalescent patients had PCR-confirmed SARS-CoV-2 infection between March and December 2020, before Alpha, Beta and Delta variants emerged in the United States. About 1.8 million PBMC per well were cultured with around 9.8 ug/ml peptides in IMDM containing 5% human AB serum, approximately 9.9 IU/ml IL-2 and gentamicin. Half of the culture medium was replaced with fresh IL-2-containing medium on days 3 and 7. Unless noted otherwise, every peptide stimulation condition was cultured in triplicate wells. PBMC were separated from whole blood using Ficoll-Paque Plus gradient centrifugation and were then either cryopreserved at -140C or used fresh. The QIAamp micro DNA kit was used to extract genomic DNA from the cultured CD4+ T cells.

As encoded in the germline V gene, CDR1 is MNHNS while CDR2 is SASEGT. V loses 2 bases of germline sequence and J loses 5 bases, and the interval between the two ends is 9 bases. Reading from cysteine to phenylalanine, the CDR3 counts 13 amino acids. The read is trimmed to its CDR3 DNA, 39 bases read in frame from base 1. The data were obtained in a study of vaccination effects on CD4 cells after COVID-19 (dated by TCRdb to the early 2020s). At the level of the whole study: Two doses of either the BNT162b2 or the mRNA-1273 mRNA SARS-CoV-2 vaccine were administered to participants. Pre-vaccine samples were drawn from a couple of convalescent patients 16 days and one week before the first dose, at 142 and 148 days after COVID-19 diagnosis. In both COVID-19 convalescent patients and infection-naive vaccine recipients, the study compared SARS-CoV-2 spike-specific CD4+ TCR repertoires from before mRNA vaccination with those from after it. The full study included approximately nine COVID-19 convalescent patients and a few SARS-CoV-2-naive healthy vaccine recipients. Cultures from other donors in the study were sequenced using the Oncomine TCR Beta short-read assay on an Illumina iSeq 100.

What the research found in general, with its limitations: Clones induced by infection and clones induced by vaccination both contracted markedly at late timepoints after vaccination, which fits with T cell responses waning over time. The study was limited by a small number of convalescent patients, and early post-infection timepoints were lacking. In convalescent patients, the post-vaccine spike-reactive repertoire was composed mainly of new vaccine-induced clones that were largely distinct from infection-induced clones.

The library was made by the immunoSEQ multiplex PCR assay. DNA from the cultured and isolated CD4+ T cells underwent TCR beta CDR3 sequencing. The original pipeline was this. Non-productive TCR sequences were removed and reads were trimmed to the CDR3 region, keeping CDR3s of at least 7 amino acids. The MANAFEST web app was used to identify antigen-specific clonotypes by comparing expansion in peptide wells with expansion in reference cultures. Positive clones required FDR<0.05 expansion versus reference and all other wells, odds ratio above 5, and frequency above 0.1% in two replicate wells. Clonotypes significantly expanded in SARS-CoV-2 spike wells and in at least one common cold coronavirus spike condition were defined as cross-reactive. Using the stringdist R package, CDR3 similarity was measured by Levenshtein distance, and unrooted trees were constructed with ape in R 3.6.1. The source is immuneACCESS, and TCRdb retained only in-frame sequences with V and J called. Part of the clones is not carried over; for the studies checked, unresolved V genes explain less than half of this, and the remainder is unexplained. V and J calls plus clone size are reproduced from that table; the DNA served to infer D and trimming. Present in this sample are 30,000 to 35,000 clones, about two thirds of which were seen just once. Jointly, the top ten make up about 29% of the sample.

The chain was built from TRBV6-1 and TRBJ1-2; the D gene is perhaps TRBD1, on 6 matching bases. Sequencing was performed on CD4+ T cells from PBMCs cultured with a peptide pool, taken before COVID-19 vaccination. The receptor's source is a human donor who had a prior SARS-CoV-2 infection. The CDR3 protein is CASSERQDYGYTF. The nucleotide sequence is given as TGTGCCAGCAGTGAAAGACAGGATTATGGCTACACCTTC.